This T cell receptor beta chain emerged from a study of blood T cells in healthy people across ages. Combining a sample-barcoded 5' primer with a J-beta primer mix, a second PCR ran for roughly 6 to 12 cycles. TCRdb analysed the 5' RACE reads with MiXCR anew, one entry per CDR3 protein. The repertoire holds fewer than 2 million distinct CDR3 sequences, 30% to 40% seen once, with more than 20% in the top ten. Trimming stripped 4 bases from V and 10 bases from J, with 11 bases between. Germline-derived CDR1 and CDR2 are SGHDN and FVKESK. CDR3 length: 12 residues. Each sample had at least 6 million PBMCs isolated.

The source is a human donor in good health. J is TRBJ2-1 and V is TRBV14; D is unresolved. Sequencing was carried out using blood. The CDR3 loop reads CASSRTRLEQFF. The CDR3 DNA reads as TGTGCCAGCAGCCGGACCCGTCTGGAGCAGTTCTTC.